The 12 T cell receptor beta chains in this list originate from one sample, sequenced in a study of T cells after posttransplantation cyclophosphamide. Generated by immunoSEQ multiplex PCR, the TCRdb table keeps only in-frame clones and is missing some. The data hold approximately 52,000 clones, with around 83% observed a single time. Sequences were obtained from PBMCs. The receptors were sampled from a man between 25 and 39 years old with a blood cancer, CMV-positive, and with a related stem cell donor.

The V call is TRBV5-1, the J call TRBJ1-3, with unresolved D. CDR3 length: 13 amino acids. The V gene's germline CDR1 is SGHRS and CDR2 YFSETQ. Trimming pared 4 bases from V and 2 bases from J, leaving 7 bases between. CDR3 sequence reads: CASSESPGNTIYF. CDR3 DNA: TGCGCCAGCAGCGAGTCCCCTGGAAACACCATATATTTT.

In this sample, this clone turned up once. The V gene is TRBV5-1, the J gene TRBJ1-6; 9 bases line up with TRBD1. The V gene's germline CDR1 is SGHRS and CDR2 YFSETQ. The CDR3 has 17 amino acids. After removal of 0 bases from V and 10 bases from J, the junction contained 11 bases not matched to a gene. CDR3 residues: CASSLVQQGASSSPLHF. CDR3 nucleotides: TGCGCCAGCAGCTTGGTACAACAGGGGGCGTCGTCCTCACCCCTCCACTTT.

The chain is built from TRBV5-5 and TRBJ2-1; TRBD1 might be the D (6 bases). Germline V gives CDR1 SGHKS, CDR2 YYEKEE (reference sequence). The V gene lost 4 bases and the J gene lost 15 bases, with 17 bases spanning the gap. The CDR3 sequence is 12 residues long. The CDR3 DNA follows: TGTGCCAGCAGCCCGACAGGCCCCCGGGTGTTCTTC. This encodes CASSPTGPRVFF.

This clone appeared a single time. The chain couples TRBV18 to TRBJ1-1; D is possibly TRBD1 (6 bases). CDR1 and CDR2 from the germline V gene are KGHSH and LQKENI. V was trimmed by 2 bases and J by 3 bases, leaving 13 bases between them. This CDR3 has 15 amino acids. The CDR3 region has the DNA TGTGCCAGCTCACCAAAGAAGGCAGGGGACACTGAAGCTTTCTTT. It specifies CASSPKKAGDTEAFF.

In nucleotides, the CDR3 is TGTGCCAGCCACCCAGGGGGCCGCAATCAGCCCCAGCATTTT. Translating it yields CASHPGGRNQPQHF. The chain links TRBV6-5 to TRBJ1-5; TRBD1 aligns across 8 bases. The CDR3 totals 14 residues. V was pared by 8 bases and J by 2 bases, with 5 bases of the junction left unmatched. The germline gives CDR1 MNHEY, CDR2 SVGAGI.

V is TRBV11-2 and J is TRBJ2-7; a weak D match, TRBD2 (6 bases). The CDR3 is 14 amino acids. In germline, CDR1 is SGHAT, CDR2 FQNNGV. V lost 3 bases, J lost 9 bases, and 18 bases lay in between. The CDR3 nucleotides read TGTGCCAGCAGCTTGGGGTCGCGGGACCTAGGGCAGTACTTC. As protein: CASSLGSRDLGQYF.

As for this clone: The junction departs from the called germline gene at one end, perhaps through a read error. CDR3 sequence reads: CASSHSLRTGPEAEPYF. CDR3 sequence (DNA): TGTGCCAGCAGCCATTCACTTCGGACAGGTCCTGAAGCGGAGCCGTACTTC. The chain carries TRBV14 and TRBJ2-7, with 7 bases aligning to TRBD1. CDR1 is SGHDN, CDR2 FVKESK, per germline. There are 17 residues in the CDR3. Full variable domain (outside the CDR3, taken from reference TRBV14 and TRBJ2-7): EAGVTQFPSHSVIEKGQTVTLRCDPISGHDNLYWYRRVMGKEIKFLLHFVKESKQDESGMPNNRFLAERTGGTYSTLKVQPAELEDSGVYFCASSHSLRTGPEAEPYFGPGTRLTVT.

The chain couples TRBV5-6 to TRBJ2-3; 11 bases are shared with TRBD1. V shed 4 bases, J shed 5 bases, and the junction held 6 bases outside the gene matches. The germline gives CDR1 SGHDT, CDR2 YYEEEE. The CDR3 extends over 15 amino acids. DNA for the CDR3: TGTGCCAGCAGCCGGACAGGGGGCTCCGAAGATACGCAGTATTTT. This gives the protein CASSRTGGSEDTQYF.

This clone was recorded only once. The identical CDR3 is also encoded by other nucleotide sequences in the sample. The chain employs TRBV5-1 and TRBJ2-3, with 12 bases fitting TRBD2. The J segment lost 1 base and the V segment lost 3 bases, leaving 3 bases of the junction unmatched. The CDR3 consists of 16 residues. CDR1 is SGHRS and CDR2 is YFSETQ in the germline V gene. In DNA form, the CDR3 reads TGCGCCAGCAGCTGGGGACTAGCGGGTGGCACAGATACGCAGTATTTT. As protein: CASSWGLAGGTDTQYF.

The table lists this clone with a few counts. The V and J genes are TRBV4-2 and TRBJ2-7; 8 bases align to TRBD1. CDR3 size: 15 residues. J gave up 3 bases and V 0 bases, and 4 bases lay outside the gene matches. Germline V gene data show CDR1 as LGHNA and CDR2 as YNFKEQ. CDR3 region: CASSQDQGAHYEQYF. As DNA, the CDR3 is TGTGCCAGCAGCCAAGATCAGGGGGCGCACTACGAGCAGTACTTC.

The chain recombines TRBV7-6 with TRBJ2-7; the match to TRBD1 covers 9 bases. V shed 5 bases, J shed 2 bases, and the junction held 7 bases outside the gene matches. The CDR3 is made up of 15 amino acids. The V gene's germline CDR1 is SGHVS and CDR2 FNYEAQ. CDR3 sequence: CASSPRQGGPYEQYF. The CDR3 DNA follows: TGTGCCAGCAGCCCGCGACAGGGGGGTCCCTACGAGCAGTACTTC.

Points on this clone: Relative to the germline gene, one junction end is altered; a read error may explain this. V is TRBV11-2 and J is TRBJ2-5, with 11 bases aligning to TRBD2. CDR3 size: 13 residues. Germline CDR1 reads SGHAT; CDR2 reads FQNNGV. This CDR3 reads CASSFTSGRASNF. For the CDR3, the DNA is TGTGCCAGCAGCTTTACTAGCGGGAGAGCATCGAACTTC.